The 4 T cell receptor beta chains listed next were all sequenced from one sample in a study of shared clonotypes between healthy human individuals. CD45RO-negative, CCR7-selected cells formed the naive CD8 fraction, which excluded terminally differentiated effector memory CD45RA+ cells. Data came from immunoSEQ multiplex PCR; TCRdb stores just in-frame clones and leaves some out. The table records around 610,000 clones, about 95% of them present only once. The sequenced material came from naive CD8+ T cells sorted from blood. Source of these receptors: a woman aged 30 to 39 in good health.

The gene calls are TRBV28 and TRBJ2-3; D remains unclear. The CDR3 is made up of 15 amino acids. The V end was cut by 4 bases, the J end by 1 base, with 12 bases between. In germline, CDR1 is MDHEN, CDR2 SYDVKM. This chain's CDR3 is CASSSNLGGTDTQYF. CDR3 nucleotides: TGTGCCAGCAGTTCCAACTTGGGTGGCACAGATACGCAGTATTTT.

The chain links TRBV7-9 to TRBJ1-2; D perhaps matches TRBD1 (6 bases). V lost 0 bases, J lost 1 base, and 15 bases lay in between. Germline V lookup: CDR1 SEHNR, CDR2 FQNEAQ (reference sequence). This CDR3 has 17 residues. CDR3: CASSLALLGQINYGYTF. The CDR3 nucleotides are TGTGCCAGCAGCTTAGCCCTCCTTGGACAGATTAACTATGGCTACACCTTC.

The chain recombines TRBV9 with TRBJ2-3; 7 bases align to TRBD2. The CDR3 loop spans 14 amino acids. J gave up 2 bases and V 4 bases, and 4 bases lay outside the gene matches. The germline V gene has CDR1 SGDLS and CDR2 YYNGEE. Written as DNA, the CDR3 is TGTGCCAGCAGCACCGGGACTAACACAGATACGCAGTATTTT. It yields the protein CASSTGTNTDTQYF.

In its sample, this clone was seen once. The CDR3 is CASSLQVEGNTIYF. The CDR3 DNA sequence: TGTGCCAGCAGCTTGCAGGTCGAAGGAAACACCATATATTTT. The chain uses TRBV5-6 and TRBJ1-3; D is uncertain. V was pared by 1 base and J by 4 bases, with 9 bases between. This CDR3 is 14 amino acids long. Germline V gene sequence: CDR1 SGHDT, CDR2 YYEEEE.